This passage covers 4 T cell receptor beta chains from one sample sequenced in a study of T-cell reconstitution after alpha-beta-depleted transplantation in children listed by TCRdb under 2016. Explained via the paper, the treatment or condition label denotes: allogeneic hematopoietic cell transplantation with graft depleted of TCRalphabeta T cells and CD19 B cells. Library preparation used PCR. Sequencing instrument: Illumina HiSeq 2500. TCR libraries were prepared with molecular barcoding, using unique molecular identifiers to normalize TCRbeta repertoire quantification. TCRdb's own reprocessing of the public reads used fastp at Q25 and MiXCR and kept productive beta chains. All rows with the same CDR3 protein become a single entry with the most common DNA and genes. The sample has more than 200,000 distinct CDR3 sequences on record, roughly 25% of them singletons. The ten largest clones take up about 4.8% of the sample.

Sample: PBMCs, mostly from graft donor cells, taken 360 days after TCRalphabeta/CD19-depleted stem cell transplant. The receptors shown here come from a female patient aged 2 to 10 who had a stem cell transplant for congenital amegakaryocytic thrombocytopenia, so the T cells may come from the graft donor.

This clonotype was detected only a few times. The chain carries TRBV20-1 and TRBJ1-5; no firm D call. Trimming left V 0 bases short and J 5 bases short, with 14 bases between. The CDR3 length is 15 residues. From germline, CDR1 is DFQATT and CDR2 SNEGSKA (reference sequence). The CDR3 loop is CSARDLGFLYQPQHF. In nucleotides, the CDR3 is TGCAGTGCTAGAGATTTGGGGTTCCTCTATCAGCCCCAGCATTTT.

The CDR3: CASSLEASLYGYTF. CDR3 coding DNA: TGCGCCAGCAGCTTGGAGGCCAGCCTCTATGGCTACACCTTC. The chain links TRBV5-1 to TRBJ1-2; no clear D gene. In germline, CDR1 is SGHRS, CDR2 YFSETQ. CDR3 length: 14 amino acids. The V and J ends lost 0 bases and 4 bases respectively, with 10 bases between them.

This clonotype was observed a handful of times. V gene TRBV5-5 combines with J gene TRBJ1-1; tentatively, D is TRBD1 (6 bases). V lost 4 bases to trimming and J lost 7 bases, with 17 bases between them. Per germline, CDR1 SGHKS and CDR2 YYEKEE (reference sequence). The CDR3 extends over 14 amino acids. DNA of the CDR3: TGTGCCAGCAGCAGGATACAGGGCCCGAATGAAGCTTTCTTT. Its protein product is CASSRIQGPNEAFF.

The J gene is TRBJ2-1, the V gene TRBV20-1, with D uncertain. CDR3 length: 15 amino acids. Looked up from germline, CDR1 is DFQATT and CDR2 is SNEGSKA (reference sequence). The V end lost 5 bases, the J end lost 7 bases, and 21 bases lay between the germline ends. The CDR3 sequence is CSASRATYKGNEQFF. For the CDR3, the DNA is TGCAGTGCTTCTCGCGCGACCTACAAGGGAAATGAGCAGTTCTTC.